Following are 8 T cell receptor beta chains from one sample sequenced in a study of T cells in Graves' hyperthyroidism and ophthalmopathy. Regions amplified from RNA transcripts were the TCR beta CDR3 regions. First-round RT-PCR of the TCR CDR3 relied on the HTBI primer set. Each CDR3 protein gets one entry after TCRdb re-called the multiplex PCR reads with MiXCR. The sample carries about 610,000 distinct CDR3 sequences, roughly 14% recorded once. Sequences were obtained from blood. These receptors were collected from a woman aged 40 to 50 with Graves' ophthalmopathy.

This clonotype was seen repeatedly, ten times or more. DNA of the CDR3: TGTGCCAGCAGTTCTCGTTCAGGGTCGAGGAACACTGAAGCTTTCTTT. Encoded protein: CASSSRSGSRNTEAFF. The genes are TRBV27 and TRBJ1-1, with TRBD1 as a possible D gene (5 bases). CDR3 length: 16 amino acids. V shed 4 bases and J shed 1 base, with 16 bases lying between them. Germline loops: CDR1 MNHEY, CDR2 SMNVEV (reference sequence).

This clonotype was counted many times. CDR3 residues: CASSLGGSAYGYTF. The CDR3 DNA sequence: TGTGCCAGCAGCTTGGGGGGGAGTGCCTATGGCTACACCTTC. The chain employs TRBV5-5 and TRBJ1-2, with TRBD1 as a possible D gene (5 bases). The CDR3 loop spans 14 amino acids. The germline gives CDR1 SGHKS, CDR2 YYEKEE (reference sequence). The V end was cut by 0 bases, the J end by 4 bases, with 10 bases between.

In this sample, this clonotype turned up a few times. V usage is TRBV10-2 and J usage is TRBJ1-1; D is possibly TRBD1 (6 bases). The germline gives CDR1 WSHSY, CDR2 SAAADI. V was cut by 4 bases and J by 3 bases, with 9 bases left in between. The CDR3 has 13 amino acids. For the CDR3, the DNA is TGCGCCAGCAGTGGACAGGTTTACACTGAAGCTTTCTTT. Translating it yields CASSGQVYTEAFF.

This clonotype came up many times. At one of its ends the junction is not consistent with the germline gene, which may arise from a read error. The V call is TRBV12-3 or TRBV12-4, the J call TRBJ2-5, with D perhaps matching TRBD2 (6 bases). The CDR3 has 14 residues. The CDR3 DNA is TGTGCCAGCGGTTTAGGCGGGGCCCAAGAGACCCAGTACTTC. Its protein product is CASGLGGAQETQYF.

This clonotype was counted ten times or more. The V call is TRBV28, the J call TRBJ1-2; TRBD1 is a possible D gene (5 bases). Trimming removed 8 bases at V and 7 bases at J, with 20 bases between. The CDR3 contains 14 residues. In germline, CDR1 is MDHEN, CDR2 SYDVKM. The CDR3 is CASGGRRTLGGYTF. CDR3 DNA sequence: TGTGCCAGCGGGGGTAGAAGGACATTAGGTGGCTACACCTTC.

This clonotype came up many times. The chain links TRBV30 to TRBJ2-2, with D uncertain. CDR1 and CDR2 from the germline V gene are GTSNPN and SVGIG (reference sequence). The CDR3 runs 13 residues. V was shortened by 1 base and J by 2 bases, with 5 bases between the two germline ends. CDR3 sequence (DNA): TGTGCCTGGAGTGAGGACAACACCGGGGAGCTGTTTTTT. The encoded protein is CAWSEDNTGELFF.

This clonotype was counted many times. CDR3 in amino acids: CASSTYQGAPGFDGYTF. CDR3 DNA: TGTGCCAGCAGCACGTACCAGGGGGCGCCGGGTTTTGATGGCTACACCTTC. The chain is built from TRBV12-3 or TRBV12-4 and TRBJ1-2; 8 nucleotides line up with TRBD1. V dropped 6 bases and J dropped 6; count of bases not matched to a gene: 18. This CDR3 contains 17 residues.

This clonotype was recorded at least ten times. V and J are TRBV12-3 or TRBV12-4 and TRBJ1-2; 7 bases agree with TRBD1. With 8 bases clipped from V and 4 bases from J, the junction kept 10 bases outside the gene matches. This CDR3 has 14 residues. CDR3 in amino acids: CASYTGTELYGYTF. In nucleotides, the CDR3 is TGTGCCAGCTATACCGGGACAGAACTCTATGGCTACACCTTC.